This T cell receptor (beta chain) is from a study of blood T cell repertoires in COVID-19. About the study: Samples came from the United States, Italy and Spain, spanning acute and convalescent COVID-19. PBMCs, B-cell-depleted T cells, or T cells were the source of the cDNA or gDNA that made up the material.

Authors' processing steps: Scientists estimated how many nucleated cells there were by amplifying reference gene primers. Assay: immunoSEQ multiplex PCR; the TCRdb copy retains only in-frame clones and omits some. V and J calls and clone size are those listed in that table; D and trimming were worked out from the DNA. The top ten hold 9% to 10% of the sample, which has some 150,000 clones, 75% to 85% seen once. The CDR3 loop spans 17 amino acids. The germline CDR1 and CDR2 sequences are MNHEY and SVGEGT. V was pared by 0 bases and J by 1 base, with 15 bases between. This sequence was found in a woman between 50 and 59 years old with acute or convalescent COVID-19. The chain uses TRBV6-2 or TRBV6-3 and TRBJ1-1; a weak D match, TRBD1 (5 bases). Sequencing used peripheral blood. CDR3 DNA: TGTGCCAGCAGTTACTCGAGACAGTCTTCCAAGAACACTGAAGCTTTCTTT. Residues: CASSYSRQSSKNTEAFF.